Listed here is a single TCR beta chain. These data come from a study of chemoradiotherapy in HPV16-positive cancers. The table came from immunoSEQ multiplex PCR; TCRdb's copy has only in-frame clones and leaves some out. Here the sample spans some 11,000 clones, approximately 86% being singletons. CDR3 length equals 13 residues. The V gene lost 6 bases and the J gene lost 7 bases, with 15 bases spanning the gap. Germline V gene sequence: CDR1 KGHSH, CDR2 LQKENI. The sample was blood, taken from a patient who underwent chemoradiotherapy. J is TRBJ1-1 and V is TRBV18; D possibly corresponds to TRBD1 (6 bases). This sequence originates from a human donor with HPV-associated anogenital cancer. For the CDR3, the DNA is TGTGCCAGCTCCCCAAAACAGGGAAATGAAGCTTTCTTT. Translation: CASSPKQGNEAFF.